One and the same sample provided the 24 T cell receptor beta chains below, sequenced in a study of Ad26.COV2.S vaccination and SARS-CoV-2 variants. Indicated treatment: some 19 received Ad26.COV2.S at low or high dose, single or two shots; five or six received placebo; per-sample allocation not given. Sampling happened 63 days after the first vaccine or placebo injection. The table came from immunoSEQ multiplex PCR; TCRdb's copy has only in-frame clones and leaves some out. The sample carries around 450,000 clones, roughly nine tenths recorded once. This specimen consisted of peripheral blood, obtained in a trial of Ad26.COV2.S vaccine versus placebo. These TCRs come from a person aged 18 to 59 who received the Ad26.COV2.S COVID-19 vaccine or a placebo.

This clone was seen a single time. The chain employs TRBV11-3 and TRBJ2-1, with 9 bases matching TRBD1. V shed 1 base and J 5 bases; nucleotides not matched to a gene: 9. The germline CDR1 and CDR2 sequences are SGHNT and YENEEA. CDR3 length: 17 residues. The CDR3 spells CASSLGVGTGTDNEQFF. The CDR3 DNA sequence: TGTGCCAGCAGCTTAGGAGTCGGGACAGGGACTGACAATGAGCAGTTCTTC. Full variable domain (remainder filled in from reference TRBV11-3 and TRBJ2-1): EAGVVQSPRYKIIEKKQPVAFWCNPISGHNTLYWYLQNLGQGPELLIRYENEEAVDDSQLPKDRFSAERLKGVDSTLKIQPAELGDSAVYLCASSLGVGTGTDNEQFFGPGTRLTVL.

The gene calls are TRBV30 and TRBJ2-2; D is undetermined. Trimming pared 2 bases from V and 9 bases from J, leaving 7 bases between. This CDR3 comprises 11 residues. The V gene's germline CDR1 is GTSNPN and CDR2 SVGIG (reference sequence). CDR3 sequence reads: CAWSPARELFF. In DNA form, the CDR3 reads TGTGCCTGGAGTCCGGCACGGGAGCTGTTTTTT.

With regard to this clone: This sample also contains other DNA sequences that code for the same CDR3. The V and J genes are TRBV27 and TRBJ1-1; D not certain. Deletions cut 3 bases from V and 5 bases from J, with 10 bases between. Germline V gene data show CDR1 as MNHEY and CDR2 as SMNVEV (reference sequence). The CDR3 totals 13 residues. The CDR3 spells CASSLGGLTEAFF. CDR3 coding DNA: TGTGCCAGCAGTTTGGGTGGGCTAACTGAAGCTTTCTTT.

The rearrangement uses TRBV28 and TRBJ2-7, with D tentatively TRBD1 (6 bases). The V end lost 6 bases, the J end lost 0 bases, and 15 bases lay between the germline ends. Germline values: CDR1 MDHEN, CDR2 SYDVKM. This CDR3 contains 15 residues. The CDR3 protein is CASSMFRDTSYEQYF. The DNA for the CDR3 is TGTGCCAGCAGCATGTTCCGGGACACCTCCTACGAGCAGTACTTC.

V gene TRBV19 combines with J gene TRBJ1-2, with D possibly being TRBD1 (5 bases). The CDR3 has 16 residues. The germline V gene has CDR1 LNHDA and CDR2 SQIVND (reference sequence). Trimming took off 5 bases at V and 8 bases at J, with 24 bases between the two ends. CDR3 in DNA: TGTGCCAGTAGTCCGCAACCGGGACGCAGGCTCGGGGGCTACACCTTC. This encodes CASSPQPGRRLGGYTF.

This CDR3 reads CASRSVGRSPYEQYF. CDR3 bases: TGTGCCAGTAGAAGCGTCGGGAGGTCCCCCTACGAGCAGTACTTC. The chain has TRBV19 and TRBJ2-7; 7 bases map to TRBD2. Trimming removed 6 bases from V and 2 bases from J; junction bases left unmatched: 10. The CDR3 length is 15 residues. Germline loops: CDR1 LNHDA, CDR2 SQIVND (reference sequence). The complete variable domain, with remaining parts taken from reference TRBV19 and TRBJ2-7, reads DGGITQSPKYLFRKEGQNVTLSCEQNLNHDAMYWYRQDPGQGLRLIYYSQIVNDFQKGDIAEGYSVSREKKESFPLTVTSAQKNPTAFYLCASRSVGRSPYEQYFGPGTRLTVT.

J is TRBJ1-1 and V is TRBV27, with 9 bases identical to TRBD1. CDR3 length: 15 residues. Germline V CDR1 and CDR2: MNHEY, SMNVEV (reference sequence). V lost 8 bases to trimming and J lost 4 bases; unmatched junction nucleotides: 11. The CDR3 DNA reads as TGTGCCAGCGCTAAGGGGACAGGGTCGGCCACTGAAGCTTTCTTT. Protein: CASAKGTGSATEAFF.

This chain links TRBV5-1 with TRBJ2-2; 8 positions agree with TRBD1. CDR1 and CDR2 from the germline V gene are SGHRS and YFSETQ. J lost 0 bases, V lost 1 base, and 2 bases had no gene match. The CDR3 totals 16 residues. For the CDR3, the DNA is TGCGCCAGCAGCTTGTCACAGGGGGCGAACACCGGGGAGCTGTTTTTT. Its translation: CASSLSQGANTGELFF.

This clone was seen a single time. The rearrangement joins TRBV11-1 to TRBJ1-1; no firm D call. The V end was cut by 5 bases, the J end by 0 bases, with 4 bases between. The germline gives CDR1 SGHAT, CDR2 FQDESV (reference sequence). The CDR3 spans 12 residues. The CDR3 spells CASSPLNTEAFF. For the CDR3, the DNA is TGTGCCAGCAGCCCACTGAACACTGAAGCTTTCTTT. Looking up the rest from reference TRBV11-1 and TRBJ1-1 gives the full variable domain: EAEVAQSPRYKITEKSQAVAFWCDPISGHATLYWYRQILGQGPELLVQFQDESVVDDSQLPKDRFSAERLKGVDSTLKIQPAELGDSAMYLCASSPLNTEAFFGQGTRLTVV.

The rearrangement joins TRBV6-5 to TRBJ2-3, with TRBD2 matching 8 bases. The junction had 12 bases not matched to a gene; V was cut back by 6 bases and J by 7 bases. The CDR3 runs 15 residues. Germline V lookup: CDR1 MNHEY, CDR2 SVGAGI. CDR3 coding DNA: TGTGCCAGCAGCCGAAGCGGGGGTGGAACGTATACGCAGTATTTT. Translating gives CASSRSGGGTYTQYF.

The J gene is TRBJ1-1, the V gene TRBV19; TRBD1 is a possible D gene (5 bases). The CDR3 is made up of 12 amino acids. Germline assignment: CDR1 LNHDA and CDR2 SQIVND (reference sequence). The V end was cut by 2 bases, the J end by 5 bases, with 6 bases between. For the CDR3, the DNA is TGTGCCAGTAGTATATGGGGGACTGAAGCTTTCTTT. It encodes CASSIWGTEAFF.

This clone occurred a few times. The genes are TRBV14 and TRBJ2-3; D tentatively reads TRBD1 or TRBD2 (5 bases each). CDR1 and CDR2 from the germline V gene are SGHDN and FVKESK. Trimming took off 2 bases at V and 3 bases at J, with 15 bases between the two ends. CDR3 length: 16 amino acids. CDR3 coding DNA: TGTGCCAGCAGCCAAAGGTCGGGGCGAGGTACAGATACGCAGTATTTT. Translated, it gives CASSQRSGRGTDTQYF. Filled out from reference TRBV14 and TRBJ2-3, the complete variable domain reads EAGVTQFPSHSVIEKGQTVTLRCDPISGHDNLYWYRRVMGKEIKFLLHFVKESKQDESGMPNNRFLAERTGGTYSTLKVQPAELEDSGVYFCASSQRSGRGTDTQYFGPGTRLTVL.

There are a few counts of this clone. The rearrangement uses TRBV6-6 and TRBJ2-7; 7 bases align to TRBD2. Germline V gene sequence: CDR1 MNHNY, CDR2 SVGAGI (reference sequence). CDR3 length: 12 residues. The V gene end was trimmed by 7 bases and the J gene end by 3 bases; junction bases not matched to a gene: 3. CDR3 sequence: CASNGGSYEQYF. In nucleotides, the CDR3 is TGTGCCAGCAACGGCGGGAGCTACGAGCAGTACTTC.

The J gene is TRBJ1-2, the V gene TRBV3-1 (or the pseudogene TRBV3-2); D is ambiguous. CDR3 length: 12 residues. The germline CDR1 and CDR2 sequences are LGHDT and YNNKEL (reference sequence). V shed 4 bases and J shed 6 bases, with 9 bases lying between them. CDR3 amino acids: CASSLEGNGYTF. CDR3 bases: TGTGCCAGCAGCCTTGAGGGTAATGGCTACACCTTC.

CDR3 sequence (DNA): TGTGCCAGCAGCCAAGATCGAAGGGGGCGGAGTGGCTACACCTTC. Translating it yields CASSQDRRGRSGYTF. This rearrangement joins TRBV14 to TRBJ1-2, with TRBD1 identical over 7 bases. Germline V gene data show CDR1 as SGHDN and CDR2 as FVKESK. The CDR3 runs to 15 residues. V lost 0 bases and J lost 7; bases outside the gene matches: 8.

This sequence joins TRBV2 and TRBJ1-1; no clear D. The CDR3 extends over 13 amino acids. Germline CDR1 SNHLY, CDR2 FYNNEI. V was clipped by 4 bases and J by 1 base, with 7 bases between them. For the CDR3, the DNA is TGTGCCAGCAGTGTGTATCCGAACACTGAAGCTTTCTTT. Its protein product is CASSVYPNTEAFF.

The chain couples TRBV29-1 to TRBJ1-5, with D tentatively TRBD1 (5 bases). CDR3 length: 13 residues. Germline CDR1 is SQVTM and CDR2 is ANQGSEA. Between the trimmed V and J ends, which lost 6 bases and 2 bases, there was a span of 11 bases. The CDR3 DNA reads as TGCAGCGTGGGGGACGGCCGCAATCAGCCCCAGCATTTT. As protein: CSVGDGRNQPQHF.

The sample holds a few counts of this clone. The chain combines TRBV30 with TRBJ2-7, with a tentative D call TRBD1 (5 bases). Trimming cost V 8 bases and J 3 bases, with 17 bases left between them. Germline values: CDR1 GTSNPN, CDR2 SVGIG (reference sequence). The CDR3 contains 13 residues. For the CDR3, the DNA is TGTGCCGCGGACAAGAACCCGCGCTACGAGCAGTACTTC. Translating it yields CAADKNPRYEQYF.

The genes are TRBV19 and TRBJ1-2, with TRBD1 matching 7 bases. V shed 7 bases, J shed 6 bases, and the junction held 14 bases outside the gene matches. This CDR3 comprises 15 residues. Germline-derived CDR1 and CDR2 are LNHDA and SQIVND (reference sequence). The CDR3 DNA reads TGTGCCAGTATTCTCGCCCCAGGGGGAAGCGATGGCTACACCTTC. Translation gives CASILAPGGSDGYTF.

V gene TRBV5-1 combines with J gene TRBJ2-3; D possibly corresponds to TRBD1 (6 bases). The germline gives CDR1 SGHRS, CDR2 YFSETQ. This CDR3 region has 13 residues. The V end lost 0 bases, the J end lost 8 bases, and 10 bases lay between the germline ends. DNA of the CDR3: TGCGCCAGCAGCTTGGGGAGCAGGGGTACGCAGTATTTT. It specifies CASSLGSRGTQYF.

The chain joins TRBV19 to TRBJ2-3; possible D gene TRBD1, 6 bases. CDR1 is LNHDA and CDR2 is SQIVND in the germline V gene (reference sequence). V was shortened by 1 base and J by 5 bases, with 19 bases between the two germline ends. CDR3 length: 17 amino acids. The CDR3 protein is CASSIGGRGPPQDTQYF. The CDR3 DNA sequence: TGTGCCAGTAGTATAGGGGGGCGAGGACCCCCGCAAGATACGCAGTATTTT.

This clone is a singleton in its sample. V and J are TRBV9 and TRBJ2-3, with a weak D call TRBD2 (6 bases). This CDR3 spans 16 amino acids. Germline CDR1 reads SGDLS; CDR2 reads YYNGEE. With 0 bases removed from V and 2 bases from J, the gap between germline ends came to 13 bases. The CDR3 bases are TGTGCCAGCAGCGTAGGGGGCGGGACCCTCACAGATACGCAGTATTTT. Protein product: CASSVGGGTLTDTQYF.

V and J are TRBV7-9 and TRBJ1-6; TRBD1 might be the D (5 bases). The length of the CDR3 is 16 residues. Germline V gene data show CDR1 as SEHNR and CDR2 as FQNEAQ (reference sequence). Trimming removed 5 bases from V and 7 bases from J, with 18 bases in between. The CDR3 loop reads CASSRTLTEKNSPLHF. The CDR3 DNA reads TGTGCCAGCAGCCGAACGTTGACAGAAAAAAATTCACCCCTCCACTTT.

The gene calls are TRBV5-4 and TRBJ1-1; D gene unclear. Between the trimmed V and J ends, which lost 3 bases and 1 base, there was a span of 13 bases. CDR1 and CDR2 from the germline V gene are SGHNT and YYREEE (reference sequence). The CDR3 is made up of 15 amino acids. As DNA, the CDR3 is TGTGCCAGCAGCTCCGGGCTCAGGCAGAACACTGAAGCTTTCTTT. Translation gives CASSSGLRQNTEAFF.